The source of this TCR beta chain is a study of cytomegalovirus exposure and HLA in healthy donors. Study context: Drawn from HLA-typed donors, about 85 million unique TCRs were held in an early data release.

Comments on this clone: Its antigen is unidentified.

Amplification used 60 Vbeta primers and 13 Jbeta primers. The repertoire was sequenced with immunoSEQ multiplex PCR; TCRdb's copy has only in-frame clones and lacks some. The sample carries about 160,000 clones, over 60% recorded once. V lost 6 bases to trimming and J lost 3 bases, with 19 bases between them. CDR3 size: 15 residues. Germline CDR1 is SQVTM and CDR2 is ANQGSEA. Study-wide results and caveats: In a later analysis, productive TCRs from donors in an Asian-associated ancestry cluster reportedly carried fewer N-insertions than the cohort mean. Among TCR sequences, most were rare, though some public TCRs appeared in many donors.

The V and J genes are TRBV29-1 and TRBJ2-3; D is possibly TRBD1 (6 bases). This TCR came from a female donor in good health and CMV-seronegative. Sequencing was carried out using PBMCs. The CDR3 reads CSVALRAGVTDTQYF. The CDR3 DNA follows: TGCAGCGTCGCTCTGCGGGCAGGGGTGACAGATACGCAGTATTTT.